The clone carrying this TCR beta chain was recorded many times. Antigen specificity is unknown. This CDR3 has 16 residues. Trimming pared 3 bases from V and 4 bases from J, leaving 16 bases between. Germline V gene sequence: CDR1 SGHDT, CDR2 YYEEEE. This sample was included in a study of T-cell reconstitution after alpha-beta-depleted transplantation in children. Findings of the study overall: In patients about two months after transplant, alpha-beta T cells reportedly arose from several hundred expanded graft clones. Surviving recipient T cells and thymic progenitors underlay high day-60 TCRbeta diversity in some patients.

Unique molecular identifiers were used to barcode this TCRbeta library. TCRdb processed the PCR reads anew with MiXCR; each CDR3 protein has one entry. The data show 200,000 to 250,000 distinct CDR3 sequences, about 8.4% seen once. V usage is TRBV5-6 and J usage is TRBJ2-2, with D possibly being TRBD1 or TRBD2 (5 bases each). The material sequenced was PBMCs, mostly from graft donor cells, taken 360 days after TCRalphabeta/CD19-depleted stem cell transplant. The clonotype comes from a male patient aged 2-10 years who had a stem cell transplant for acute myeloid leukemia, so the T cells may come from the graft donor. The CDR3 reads CASSSFGGRGTGELFF. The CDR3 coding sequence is TGTGCCAGCAGCTCCTTTGGGGGACGGGGCACCGGGGAGCTGTTTTTT.